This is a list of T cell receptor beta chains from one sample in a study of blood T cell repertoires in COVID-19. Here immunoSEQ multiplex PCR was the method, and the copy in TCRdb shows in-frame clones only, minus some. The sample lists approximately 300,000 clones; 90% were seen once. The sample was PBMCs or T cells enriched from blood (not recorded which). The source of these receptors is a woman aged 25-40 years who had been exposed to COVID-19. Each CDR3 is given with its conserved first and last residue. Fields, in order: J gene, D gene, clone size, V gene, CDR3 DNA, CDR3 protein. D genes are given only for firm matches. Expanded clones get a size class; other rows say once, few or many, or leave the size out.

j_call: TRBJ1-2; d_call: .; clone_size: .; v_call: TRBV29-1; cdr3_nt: TGCAGCGTTGAAGAGGGGGCGCTGGACTATGGCTACACCTTC; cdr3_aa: CSVEEGALDYGYTF
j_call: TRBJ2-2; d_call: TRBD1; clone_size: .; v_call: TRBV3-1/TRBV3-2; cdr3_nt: TGTGCCAGCAGCCAAGATATTCGGACAGGGGGCTCTCGGGACACCGGGGAGCTGTTTTTT; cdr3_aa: CASSQDIRTGGSRDTGELFF
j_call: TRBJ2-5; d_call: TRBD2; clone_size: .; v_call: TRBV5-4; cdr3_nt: TGTGCCAGCAGCCCCCGACGGCGGGGGGGCCAAGAGACCCAGTACTTC; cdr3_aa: CASSPRRRGGQETQYF
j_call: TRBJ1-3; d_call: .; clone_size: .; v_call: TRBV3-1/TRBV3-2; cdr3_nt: TGTGCCAGCAGCCAAGAGGGCCGCTCTGGAAACACCATATATTTT; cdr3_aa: CASSQEGRSGNTIYF
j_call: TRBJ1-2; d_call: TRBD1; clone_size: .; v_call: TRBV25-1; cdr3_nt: TGTGCCAGCAGTGTTTGGACAGGGGTTGAGCATGGCTACACCTTC; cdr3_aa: CASSVWTGVEHGYTF
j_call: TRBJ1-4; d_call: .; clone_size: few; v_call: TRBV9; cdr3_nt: TGTGCCAGCAGCGTAGATAGGGGGGGAACTAATGAAAAACTGTTTTTT; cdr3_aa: CASSVDRGGTNEKLFF
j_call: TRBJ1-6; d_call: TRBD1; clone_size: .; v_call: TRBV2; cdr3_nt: TGTGCCAGCAGTGAGTCAGGGGGCAATTCACCCCTCCACTTT; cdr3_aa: CASSESGGNSPLHF
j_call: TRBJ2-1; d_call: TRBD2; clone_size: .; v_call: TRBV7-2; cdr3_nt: TGTGCCAGCAGCTTAGCGCCTAGCGGGAGCTACAATGAGCAGTTCTTC; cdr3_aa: CASSLAPSGSYNEQFF
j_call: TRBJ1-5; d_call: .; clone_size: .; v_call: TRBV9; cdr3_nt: TGTGCCAGCAGCGTAGCTCCTAATCAGCCCCAGCATTTT; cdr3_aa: CASSVAPNQPQHF
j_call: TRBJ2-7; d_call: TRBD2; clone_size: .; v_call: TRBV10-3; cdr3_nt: TGTGCCATCAGTGAGGCCGGGACTAACGAGCAGTACTTC; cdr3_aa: CAISEAGTNEQYF
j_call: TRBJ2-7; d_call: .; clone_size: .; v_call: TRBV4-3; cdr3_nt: TGCGCCAGCAGCCCAGAAACTTCCTACGAGCAGTACTTC; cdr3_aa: CASSPETSYEQYF
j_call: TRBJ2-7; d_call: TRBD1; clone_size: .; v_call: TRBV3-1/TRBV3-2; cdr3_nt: TGTGCCAGCAGCCCTGGGACAGGGGGAGGCGAGCAGTACTTC; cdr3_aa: CASSPGTGGGEQYF
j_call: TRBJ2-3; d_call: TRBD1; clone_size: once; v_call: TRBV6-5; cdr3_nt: TGTGCCAGCAGTTATGACAGGGAGACAGATACGCAGTATTTT; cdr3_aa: CASSYDRETDTQYF
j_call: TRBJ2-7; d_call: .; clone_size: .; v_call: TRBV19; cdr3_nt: TGTGCCACCCGGAGATCCTACGAGCAGTACTTC; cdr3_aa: CATRRSYEQYF
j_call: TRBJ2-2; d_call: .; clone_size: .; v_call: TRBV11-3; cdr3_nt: TGTGCCAGCAGCCCGTACACCGGGGAGCTGTTTTTT; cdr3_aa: CASSPYTGELFF
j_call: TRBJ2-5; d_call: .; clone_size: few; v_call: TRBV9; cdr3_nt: TGTGCCAGCAGCCCCCAGGGAAGGGTGGAGACCCAGTACTTC; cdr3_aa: CASSPQGRVETQYF
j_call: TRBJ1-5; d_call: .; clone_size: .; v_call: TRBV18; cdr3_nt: TGTGCCAGCTCACCCGGAGGAGGGGTCGGCAATCAGCCCCAGCATTTT; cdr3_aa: CASSPGGGVGNQPQHF
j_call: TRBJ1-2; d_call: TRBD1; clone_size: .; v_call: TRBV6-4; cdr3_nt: TGTGCCAGCAGTGACGGCCTAGGACAGGGGGCGCGCTACACCTTC; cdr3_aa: CASSDGLGQGARYTF
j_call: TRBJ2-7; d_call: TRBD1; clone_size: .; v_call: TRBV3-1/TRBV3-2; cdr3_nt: TGTGCCAGCAGCCCATTTCAGGGGGCAGAGCAGTACTTC; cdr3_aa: CASSPFQGAEQYF
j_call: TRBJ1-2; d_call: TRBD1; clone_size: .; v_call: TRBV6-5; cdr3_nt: TGTGCCAGCAGTCCCCGGACAGGGGAGACGGGCTACACCTTC; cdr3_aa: CASSPRTGETGYTF
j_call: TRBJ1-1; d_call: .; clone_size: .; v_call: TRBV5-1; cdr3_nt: TGCGCCAGCAGCCCTGCGGGAGCCGAAGCTTTCTTT; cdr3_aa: CASSPAGAEAFF
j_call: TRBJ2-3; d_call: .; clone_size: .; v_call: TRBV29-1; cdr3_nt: TGCAGCGTTTGGCCCGGCACAGATACGCAGTATTTT; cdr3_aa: CSVWPGTDTQYF
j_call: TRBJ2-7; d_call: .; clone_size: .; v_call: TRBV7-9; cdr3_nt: TGTGCCAGCAGATCCCAGGGGGGCGCCTCCTACGAGCAGTACTTC; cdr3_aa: CASRSQGGASYEQYF
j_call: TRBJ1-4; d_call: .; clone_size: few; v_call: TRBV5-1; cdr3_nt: TGCGCCAGCAGCTTGGCCGGGACAACTAATGAAAAACTGTTTTTT; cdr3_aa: CASSLAGTTNEKLFF
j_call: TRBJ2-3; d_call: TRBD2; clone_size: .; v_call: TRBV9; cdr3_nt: TGTGCCAGCTCCCGGGGACGAGGACTAGATGCAGATACGCAGTATTTT; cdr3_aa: CASSRGRGLDADTQYF
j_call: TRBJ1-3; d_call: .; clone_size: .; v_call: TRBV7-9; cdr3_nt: TGTGCCAGCAGCTTACGAAACGGGGCTGGAAACACCATATATTTT; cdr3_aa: CASSLRNGAGNTIYF
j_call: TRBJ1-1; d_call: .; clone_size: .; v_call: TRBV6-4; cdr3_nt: TGTGCCAGCAGTGAATACATGAACACTGAAGCTTTCTTT; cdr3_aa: CASSEYMNTEAFF
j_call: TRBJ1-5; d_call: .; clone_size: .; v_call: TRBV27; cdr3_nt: TGTGCCAGCAGTTTCCATAGTAGCAATCAGCCCCAGCATTTT; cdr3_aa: CASSFHSSNQPQHF
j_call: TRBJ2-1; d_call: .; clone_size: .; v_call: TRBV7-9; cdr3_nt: TGTGCCAGCAGCTTACGACTCGTCAATGAGCAGTTCTTC; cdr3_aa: CASSLRLVNEQFF
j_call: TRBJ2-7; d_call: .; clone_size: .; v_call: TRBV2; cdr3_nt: TGTGCCAGCAGTCTTCCGGGACTCAAGACCCACGAGCAGTACTTC; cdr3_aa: CASSLPGLKTHEQYF
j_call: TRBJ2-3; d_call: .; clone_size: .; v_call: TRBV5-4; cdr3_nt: TGTGCCAGCAGCTTTGCCCTCGCAGGCACAGATACGCAGTATTTT; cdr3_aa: CASSFALAGTDTQYF
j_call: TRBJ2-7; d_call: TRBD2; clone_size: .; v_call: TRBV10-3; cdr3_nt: TGTGCCATCAGGGAGCGGGGTGGCGAGCAGTACTTC; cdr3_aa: CAIRERGGEQYF
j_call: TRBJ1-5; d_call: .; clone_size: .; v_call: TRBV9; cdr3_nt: TGTGCCAGCAGCGTAGAAGCAGGGTTGAATCAGCCCCAGCATTTT; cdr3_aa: CASSVEAGLNQPQHF
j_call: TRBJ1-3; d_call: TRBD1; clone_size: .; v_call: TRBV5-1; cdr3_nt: TGCGCCAGCAGCTTGGCCACGACAGGGTTTGGAAACACCATATATTTT; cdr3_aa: CASSLATTGFGNTIYF
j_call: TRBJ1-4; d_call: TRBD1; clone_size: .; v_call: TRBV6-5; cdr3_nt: TGTGCCAGCAGTTACCACGGGGGACAGGGAGATGAAAAACTGTTTTTT; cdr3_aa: CASSYHGGQGDEKLFF
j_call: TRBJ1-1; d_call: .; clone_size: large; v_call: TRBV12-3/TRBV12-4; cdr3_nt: TGTGCCAGCAGTTTCGGGGGCACTGAAGCTTTCTTT; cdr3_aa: CASSFGGTEAFF
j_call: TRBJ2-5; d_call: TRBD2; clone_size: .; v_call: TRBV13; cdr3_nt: TGTGCCAGCAGCCCCGGGACTAGCGGGGGAGGAGAGACCCAGTACTTC; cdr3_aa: CASSPGTSGGGETQYF
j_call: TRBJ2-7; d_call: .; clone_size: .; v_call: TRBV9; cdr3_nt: TGTGCCAGCAGCGTAGGGGCAGAGTCCTACGAGCAGTACTTC; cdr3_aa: CASSVGAESYEQYF
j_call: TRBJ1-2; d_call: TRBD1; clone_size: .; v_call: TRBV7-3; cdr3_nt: TGTGCCAGCAGTCCGGGCAGGGGGCAATCGGATGGCTACACCTTC; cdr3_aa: CASSPGRGQSDGYTF
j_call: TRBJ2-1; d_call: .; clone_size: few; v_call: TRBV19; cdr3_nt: TGTGCCAGTATTCCTAGGGCAGGGAATGAGCAGTTCTTC; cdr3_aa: CASIPRAGNEQFF
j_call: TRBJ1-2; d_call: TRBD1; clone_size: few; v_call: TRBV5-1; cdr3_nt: TGCGCCAGCAGCTTCGGGACAGGGGACTACACCTTC; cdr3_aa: CASSFGTGDYTF
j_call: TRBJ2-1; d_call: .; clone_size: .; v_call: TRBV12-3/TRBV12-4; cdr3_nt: TGTGCCAGCAGCCTGGGCCTTTTCAATGAGCAGTTCTTC; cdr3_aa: CASSLGLFNEQFF
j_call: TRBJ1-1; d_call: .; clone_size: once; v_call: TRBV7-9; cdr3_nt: TGTGCCGGACGGACGGCGGGCACTGAAGCTTTCTTT; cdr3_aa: CAGRTAGTEAFF
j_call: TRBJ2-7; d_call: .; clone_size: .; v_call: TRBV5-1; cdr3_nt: TGCGCCAGCAGCTTCACTTCAACTACCTACGAGCAGTACTTC; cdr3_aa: CASSFTSTTYEQYF